This T cell receptor beta chain was obtained from a study of OX40 agonist ivuxolimab in advanced cancers. Details on this clone: Its ends do not fully match the called genes, so a read error is possible.

Generated by immunoSEQ multiplex PCR, the TCRdb table keeps only in-frame clones and is missing some. The table has roughly 16,000 clones, around 73% seen once. The TCR comes from an adult with an advanced solid tumor such as melanoma, head and neck, liver or kidney cancer. Sequences were derived from CD4+ or CD8+ T cells sorted from blood, sampled in a trial of the OX40 agonist ivuxolimab.

The CDR3, as DNA: TGCGCCAGCAGCCAAGATCAAGGTAGCGGGAGCTACGAGCAGTACTTC. It specifies CASSQDQGSGSYEQYF. V gene TRBV7-2 combines with J gene TRBJ2-7; 9 bases are a match to TRBD2. This CDR3 comprises 16 residues. Germline lookup yields CDR1 SGHTA and CDR2 FQGNSA.